Below are 18 T cell receptor beta chains sequenced from a single sample in a study of T-cell memory formation after mild COVID-19. TCRdb re-called the 5' RACE reads through MiXCR, storing one row per CDR3 protein. The sample yields under 250,000 distinct CDR3 sequences, around 27% seen once. What was sequenced was PBMCs or a T cell subset sorted from them (not recorded which). These TCRs come from an adult woman who had mild COVID-19 (a few samples of this study predate the infection). Cell type and time point are not known.

In its sample, this clonotype was seen a few times. The V gene is TRBV7-3, the J gene TRBJ2-5; D tentatively reads TRBD1 or TRBD2 (6 bases each). Looked up from germline, CDR1 is SGHTA and CDR2 is FQGTGA. This CDR3 comprises 13 residues. V dropped 5 bases and J dropped 7 bases, with 14 bases sitting between them. CDR3 protein: CASSPEGGRTQYF. CDR3 DNA: TGTGCCAGCAGCCCCGAGGGGGGCCGGACCCAGTACTTC.

This clonotype was picked up a small number of times. The rearrangement joins TRBV12-3 or TRBV12-4 to TRBJ2-7; TRBD1 is a possible D gene (6 bases). V gave up 3 bases and J gave up 0 bases, with 12 bases separating them. The CDR3 covers 15 residues. CDR3 sequence: CASSFFTGSSYEQYF. Written as DNA, the CDR3 is TGTGCCAGCAGTTTTTTTACAGGGAGCTCCTACGAGCAGTACTTC.

This clonotype came up a few times. This chain connects TRBV29-1 to TRBJ2-7; tentatively, D is TRBD2 (5 bases). V lost 2 bases, J lost 1 base, and 15 bases lay in between. The length of the CDR3 is 15 residues. Germline assignment: CDR1 SQVTM and CDR2 ANQGSEA. In DNA, the CDR3 is TGCAGCGTTGAATGCGAGGGAGTAGGTTCCTACGAGCAGTACTTC. This encodes CSVECEGVGSYEQYF.

The chain employs TRBV6-2 or TRBV6-3 and TRBJ1-1; D unresolved. The CDR3 runs to 12 residues. Trimming took off 3 bases at V and 5 bases at J, with 7 bases between the two ends. CDR1 is MNHEY and CDR2 is SVGEGT in the germline V gene. The CDR3 region has the DNA TGTGCCAGCAGTTATGCAGAAACTGAAGCTTTCTTT. It translates to CASSYAETEAFF.

This clonotype was found a few times. V usage is TRBV7-2 and J usage is TRBJ2-7, with 7 bases fitting TRBD1. Germline V lookup: CDR1 SGHTA, CDR2 FQGNSA. Trimming cost V 0 bases and J 6 bases; bases outside gene matches: 2. This CDR3 has 13 residues. The CDR3 nucleotides are TGTGCCAGCAGCTTAGCCAGGACAGGCGAGCAGTACTTC. Its protein product is CASSLARTGEQYF.

This clonotype has just a few counts. This chain connects TRBV7-9 to TRBJ1-1; no firm D call. V was pared by 5 bases and J by 0 bases, with 16 bases between. The CDR3 extends over 16 amino acids. Germline assignment: CDR1 SEHNR and CDR2 FQNEAQ (reference sequence). CDR3 in amino acids: CASSPPSPILNTEAFF. In DNA form, the CDR3 reads TGTGCCAGCAGCCCTCCATCCCCGATACTGAACACTGAAGCTTTCTTT.

This clonotype was seen only a few times. The rearrangement uses TRBV2 and TRBJ1-1; D may be TRBD1 (5 bases). Germline assignment: CDR1 SNHLY and CDR2 FYNNEI. This CDR3 has 16 amino acids. V was shortened by 0 bases and J by 0 bases, with 11 bases between the two germline ends. This CDR3 reads CASSEALVDMNTEAFF. CDR3 DNA sequence: TGTGCCAGCAGTGAAGCGCTTGTGGACATGAACACTGAAGCTTTCTTT.

The rearrangement joins TRBV14 to TRBJ2-3; D uncertain. Trimming stripped 8 bases from V and 10 bases from J, with 13 bases between. CDR3 size: 11 residues. CDR1 is SGHDN, CDR2 FVKESK, per germline. The CDR3, as DNA: TGTGCCAGCGGGTATCCTGAAGCGCAGTATTTT. Translation gives CASGYPEAQYF.

V and J are TRBV2 and TRBJ1-1; possible D gene TRBD1, 5 bases. Deletions cut 6 bases from V and 3 bases from J, with 11 bases between. The CDR3 consists of 13 residues. Germline CDR1 and CDR2: SNHLY and FYNNEI. The CDR3 nucleotides read TGTGCCAGCAGCGACGGGACGTACACTGAAGCTTTCTTT. Translation gives CASSDGTYTEAFF.

V gene TRBV19 combines with J gene TRBJ2-5, with 11 bases matching TRBD2. V lost 5 bases and J lost 4; bases outside the gene matches: 9. This CDR3 is built from 16 residues. Per the germline V gene, CDR1 is LNHDA and CDR2 is SQIVND (reference sequence). The CDR3: CASSLRLAGMRETQYF. CDR3 nucleotide sequence: TGTGCCAGTAGTTTAAGACTAGCGGGAATGCGAGAGACCCAGTACTTC.

This chain uses TRBV3-1 with TRBJ1-3, with D unresolved. V lost 3 bases and J lost 2, with 5 bases in between. Germline V lookup: CDR1 LGHDT, CDR2 YNNKEL (reference sequence). The CDR3 is 13 residues long. In nucleotides, the CDR3 is TGTGCCAGCAGCCACGGGACTGGAAACACCATATATTTT. Protein: CASSHGTGNTIYF.

The V gene is TRBV18, the J gene TRBJ2-3; 7 nucleotides line up with TRBD1. V shed 5 bases and J 3 bases; nucleotides not matched to a gene: 11. Germline-derived CDR1 and CDR2 are KGHSH and LQKENI. The CDR3 is 16 amino acids. This CDR3 reads CASSTRQTGRTDTQYF. The CDR3 DNA sequence: TGTGCCAGCTCAACCCGCCAGACAGGGAGAACAGATACGCAGTATTTT.

This clonotype appeared a few times. The CDR3 bases are TGTGCCAGCAGCTTCTATAGCGGGACCTACGAGCAGTACTTC. This sequence encodes CASSFYSGTYEQYF. V and J are TRBV11-3 and TRBJ2-7; 8 bases match TRBD2. Per germline, CDR1 SGHNT and CDR2 YENEEA. The CDR3 totals 14 residues. The junction had 3 bases not matched to a gene; V was cut back by 3 bases and J by 2 bases.

This clonotype has more than one count but fewer than ten. CDR3 sequence reads: CASSYWGLNNEQFF. CDR3 in DNA: TGTGCCAGCAGTTATTGGGGGCTGAACAATGAGCAGTTCTTC. This chain links TRBV6-5 with TRBJ2-1, with a tentative D call TRBD1 (6 bases). V lost 3 bases to trimming and J lost 5 bases, with 11 bases between them. CDR1 is MNHEY, CDR2 SVGAGI, per germline. The CDR3 is made up of 14 amino acids.

The chain links TRBV20-1 to TRBJ2-7, with D unclear. Trimming took 1 base from V and 1 from J, leaving 14 bases between them. The V gene's germline CDR1 is DFQATT and CDR2 SNEGSKA (reference sequence). The CDR3 runs to 15 residues. The CDR3 DNA follows: TGCAGTGCTAGAGTTGCTGGTAGACGTTCCTACGAGCAGTACTTC. Its translation: CSARVAGRRSYEQYF.

J is TRBJ1-2 and V is TRBV20-1; TRBD1 agrees at 9 bases. CDR3 length equals 14 residues. Germline V gene data show CDR1 as DFQATT and CDR2 as SNEGSKA (reference sequence). V shed 3 bases, J shed 10 bases, and the junction held 12 bases outside the gene matches. As DNA, the CDR3 is TGCAGTGCTAGGGGGGACAGGGTCGTTTCCGACTACACCTTC. Encoded protein: CSARGDRVVSDYTF.

The rearrangement joins TRBV29-1 to TRBJ1-2; 9 positions agree with TRBD1. The CDR3 spans 12 residues. The J segment lost 8 bases and the V segment lost 5 bases, leaving 6 bases of the junction unmatched. Germline V gives CDR1 SQVTM, CDR2 ANQGSEA. The CDR3 DNA reads as TGCAGCGTTTTACAGGGGGCGGGAGGCTACACCTTC. Translating gives CSVLQGAGGYTF.

The V and J genes are TRBV15 and TRBJ2-1; perhaps TRBD2 as D (7 bases). This CDR3 has 15 residues. Trimming cost V 3 bases and J 13 bases, with 22 bases left between them. Germline loops: CDR1 LNHNV, CDR2 YYDKDF (reference sequence). In nucleotides, the CDR3 is TGTGCCACCAGCAGTGGGGGGGCTGGTACGATCGATCAGTTCTTC. This gives the protein CATSSGGAGTIDQFF.